These 23 T cell receptor beta chains originate from one sample sequenced in a study of blood T cell repertoires in COVID-19. The data were produced by immunoSEQ multiplex PCR, yet TCRdb's version contains in-frame clones alone and is incomplete. In the table there are some 120,000 clones, about 80% of which are singletons. Source material: peripheral blood. All receptors derive from a woman aged 55 to 70 with acute or convalescent COVID-19.

CDR3 region: CASSPDRGGYGYTF. CDR3 sequence (DNA): TGTGCCAGCAGTCCAGACAGGGGGGGGTATGGCTACACCTTC. This chain joins TRBV28 and TRBJ1-2, with 9 bases that match TRBD1. This CDR3 has 14 residues. V shed 5 bases, J shed 5 bases, and the junction held 6 bases outside the gene matches. CDR1 and CDR2 from the germline V gene are MDHEN and SYDVKM.

The gene calls are TRBV5-6 and TRBJ1-2; the D is unclear. Trimming stripped 2 bases from V and 7 bases from J, with 9 bases between. CDR1 and CDR2 (germline): SGHDT, YYEEEE. The CDR3 extends over 12 amino acids. The CDR3 region is CASSLQSPGYTF. The CDR3 coding sequence is TGTGCCAGCAGCTTACAGTCTCCTGGCTACACCTTC.

The chain joins TRBV6-5 to TRBJ2-4; no definite D call. Germline V CDR1 and CDR2: MNHEY, SVGAGI. The CDR3 length is 11 residues. Trimming took 4 bases from V and 9 from J, leaving 7 bases between them. The CDR3 reads CASSSESIQYF. The CDR3, as DNA: TGTGCCAGCAGTTCTGAGAGCATTCAGTACTTC.

The V and J genes are TRBV5-1 and TRBJ1-5, with 8 bases aligning to TRBD1. The V and J ends lost 3 bases and 8 bases, in that order; junction bases with no gene match: 4. CDR3 size: 13 residues. CDR1 and CDR2 (germline): SGHRS, YFSETQ. Written as DNA, the CDR3 is TGCGCCAGCAGCTACAGGGGGGACGAGCCCCAGCATTTT. Its protein is CASSYRGDEPQHF.

The rearrangement uses TRBV15 and TRBJ1-2, with D uncertain. The germline CDR1 and CDR2 sequences are LNHNV and YYDKDF (reference sequence). V gave up 0 bases and J gave up 4 bases, with 15 bases separating them. This CDR3 has 16 amino acids. CDR3 residues: CATSRDLSPGFYGYTF. The CDR3 bases are TGTGCCACCAGCAGAGATCTTTCCCCGGGTTTCTATGGCTACACCTTC.

CDR3 region: CASSKLGNTIYF. DNA for the CDR3: TGTGCCAGCAGCAAACTAGGAAACACCATATATTTT. The chain recombines TRBV4-2 with TRBJ1-3; D gene ambiguous. This CDR3 is 12 amino acids long. The V gene's germline CDR1 is LGHNA and CDR2 YNFKEQ. V lost 5 bases and J 4 bases, leaving 6 bases between the germline ends.

This rearrangement joins TRBV3-1 (or the pseudogene TRBV3-2) to TRBJ1-3; D not certain. Germline CDR1 LGHDT, CDR2 YNNKEL (reference sequence). Trimming stripped 3 bases from V and 0 bases from J, with 6 bases between. This CDR3 spans 14 amino acids. DNA for the CDR3: TGTGCCAGCAGCCACGGGGTCTCTGGAAACACCATATATTTT. This sequence encodes CASSHGVSGNTIYF.

V and J are TRBV5-1 and TRBJ2-2, with D possibly being TRBD1 (6 bases). This CDR3 spans 15 amino acids. Trimming pared 0 bases from V and 7 bases from J, leaving 13 bases between. CDR1 and CDR2 from the germline V gene are SGHRS and YFSETQ. CDR3 region: CASSLEDSARGELFF. In DNA form, the CDR3 reads TGCGCCAGCAGCTTGGAGGACAGCGCCCGCGGGGAGCTGTTTTTT.

The rearrangement joins TRBV7-9 to TRBJ1-4, with D unclear. The CDR3 spans 11 residues. The ends were cut back, 3 bases at V and 6 bases at J, with 2 bases in the middle. Germline V gene data show CDR1 as SEHNR and CDR2 as FQNEAQ (reference sequence). As DNA, the CDR3 is TGTGCCAGCAGCTTCTATGAAAAACTGTTTTTT. This gives the protein CASSFYEKLFF. The whole variable domain, remainder taken from reference TRBV7-9 and TRBJ1-4, is DTGVSQNPRHKITKRGQNVTFRCDPISEHNRLYWYRQTLGQGPEFLTYFQNEAQLEKSRLLSDRFSAERPKGSFSTLEIQRTEQGDSAMYLCASSFYEKLFFGSGTQLSVL.

This clone has a single count. The V call is TRBV5-1, the J call TRBJ2-1; 13 bases fit TRBD2. From germline, CDR1 is SGHRS and CDR2 YFSETQ. The V gene end was trimmed by 4 bases and the J gene end by 8 bases; junction bases not matched to a gene: 9. This CDR3 contains 16 residues. The CDR3 is CASSDAGTSGVYEQFF. Here the CDR3 DNA reads TGCGCCAGCAGCGACGCCGGGACTAGCGGGGTATATGAGCAGTTCTTC.

The chain has TRBV7-2 and TRBJ1-6; D ambiguous. The CDR3 consists of 13 residues. Germline V CDR1 and CDR2: SGHTA, FQGNSA. Trimming took 5 bases from V and 8 from J, leaving 10 bases between them. CDR3 region: CASSLRLDSPLHF. The DNA of the CDR3 is TGTGCCAGCAGCCTTAGACTAGATTCACCCCTCCACTTT.

J is TRBJ1-5 and V is TRBV11-2; 7 nucleotides align to TRBD1. This CDR3 contains 14 residues. V gave up 5 bases and J gave up 5 bases; unmatched junction bases: 6. The germline CDR1 and CDR2 sequences are SGHAT and FQNNGV. DNA for the CDR3: TGTGCCAGCAGCCCCAGGACAGGATATCAGCCCCAGCATTTT. It is translated as CASSPRTGYQPQHF.

The gene calls are TRBV3-1 (or the pseudogene TRBV3-2) and TRBJ2-2, with TRBD2 as a possible D gene (5 bases). Germline-derived CDR1 and CDR2 are LGHDT and YNNKEL (reference sequence). The V end lost 0 bases, the J end lost 7 bases, and 15 bases lay between the germline ends. This CDR3 contains 16 residues. CDR3 region: CASSQEGRPRGGELFF. In DNA form, the CDR3 reads TGTGCCAGCAGCCAAGAAGGCAGGCCCCGGGGCGGGGAGCTGTTTTTT.

J is TRBJ2-2 and V is TRBV10-1; TRBD1 agrees at 7 bases. V trimming: 6 bases; J trimming: 3 bases; junction bases outside the gene matches: 4. The CDR3 loop spans 14 amino acids. Germline-derived CDR1 and CDR2 are WNHNN and SYGVQD (reference sequence). CDR3 coding DNA: TGCGCCAGCAGCCGGGACAGCTACACCGGGGAGCTGTTTTTT. Amino acid sequence: CASSRDSYTGELFF.

This clone has only a few counts. V usage is TRBV19 and J usage is TRBJ2-1, with TRBD1 matching 11 bases. Germline V gene sequence: CDR1 LNHDA, CDR2 SQIVND (reference sequence). CDR3 length: 19 residues. V was pared by 6 bases and J by 4 bases, with 17 bases of the junction left unmatched. For the CDR3, the DNA is TGTGCCAGTAGCAAAAGAAGGGGGACAGGGGGTACTCCATACAATGAGCAGTTCTTC. Translation: CASSKRRGTGGTPYNEQFF.

This clone has just one count. The V and J genes are TRBV2 and TRBJ1-2; D is undetermined. The germline gives CDR1 SNHLY, CDR2 FYNNEI. This CDR3 region has 14 residues. V was shortened by 2 bases and J by 4 bases, with 11 bases between the two germline ends. As DNA, the CDR3 is TGTGCCAGCAGTGAACAGGCCAGTCTCTATGGCTACACCTTC. Encoded protein: CASSEQASLYGYTF.

This sequence joins TRBV7-3 and TRBJ2-2; 7 bases are a match to TRBD1. Germline CDR1 SGHTA, CDR2 FQGTGA. The CDR3 runs 14 residues. Germline trimming cut 6 bases from V and 4 bases from J; bases unmatched to any gene: 5. CDR3: CASSPAGGTGELFF. The CDR3 DNA is TGTGCCAGCAGTCCCGCAGGGGGCACCGGGGAGCTGTTTTTT.

The chain combines TRBV7-2 with TRBJ1-2; TRBD1 agrees at 7 bases. The germline V gene has CDR1 SGHTA and CDR2 FQGNSA. The V gene end was trimmed by 0 bases and the J gene end by 5 bases; junction bases not matched to a gene: 3. The CDR3 is 14 residues long. CDR3 nucleotide sequence: TGTGCCAGCAGCTTAGCGGGGACAGTTTATGGCTACACCTTC. It encodes CASSLAGTVYGYTF.

This clone came up a few times. This rearrangement joins TRBV7-9 to TRBJ1-2; no firm D call. V lost 5 bases to trimming and J lost 5 bases, with 15 bases between them. The CDR3 sequence is 14 residues long. Germline V gene sequence: CDR1 SEHNR, CDR2 FQNEAQ (reference sequence). CDR3 amino acids: CASSPEGGPYGYTF. CDR3 in DNA: TGTGCCAGCAGCCCAGAGGGAGGCCCATATGGCTACACCTTC.

The CDR3 DNA reads TGTGCCAGCAGTAGGACAGGGGACTCCAATAAACTGTTTTTT. It is translated as CASSRTGDSNKLFF. J is TRBJ1-4 and V is TRBV2; TRBD1 agrees at 9 bases. This CDR3 contains 14 residues. Germline V CDR1 and CDR2: SNHLY, FYNNEI. Trimming at V came to 5 bases and at J to 11 bases, leaving 9 bases not matched to a gene.

The chain links TRBV7-8 to TRBJ2-1; tentatively, D is TRBD2 (7 bases). Germline values: CDR1 SGHVS, CDR2 FQNEAQ. V was trimmed by 2 bases and J by 0 bases, leaving 11 bases between them. This CDR3 contains 16 residues. The CDR3 DNA is TGTGCCAGCAGCTTAAGGGGGGGCAGCTCCTACAATGAGCAGTTCTTC. Its protein product is CASSLRGGSSYNEQFF.

The V and J genes are TRBV5-4 and TRBJ2-2, with TRBD1 as a possible D gene (5 bases). CDR3 length: 15 residues. Germline assignment: CDR1 SGHNT and CDR2 YYREEE (reference sequence). Trimming stripped 0 bases from V and 4 bases from J, with 10 bases between. CDR3 coding DNA: TGTGCCAGCAGCTTGGGGGGCTCGGGCACCGGGGAGCTGTTTTTT. Its translation is CASSLGGSGTGELFF.

This chain uses TRBV3-1 (or the pseudogene TRBV3-2) with TRBJ1-3; no clear D gene. V shed 1 base and J shed 4 bases, with 8 bases lying between them. Germline CDR1 LGHDT, CDR2 YNNKEL (reference sequence). The CDR3 totals 14 residues. CDR3 sequence reads: CASSQVAGGNTIYF. CDR3 in DNA: TGTGCCAGCAGCCAAGTGGCGGGAGGAAACACCATATATTTT.